The subject of this entry is one TCR beta chain. The sample belongs to a study of control samples from healthy donors and cancer patients. Germline loops: CDR1 SGHRS, CDR2 YFSETQ. The CDR3 runs to 15 residues. J lost 3 bases, V lost 4 bases, and 7 bases had no gene match. Profiling relied on immunoSEQ multiplex PCR, and the TCRdb table lists in-frame clones only, not all of them. The sample holds under 200,000 clones, roughly 94% seen once. The rearrangement joins TRBV5-1 to TRBJ1-5; TRBD1 aligns across 7 bases. The origin of this receptor is a woman between 40 and 50 years old in good health. The sequenced sample consisted of blood. The CDR3 nucleotides are TGCGCCAGCAGCATTGGGACAGTTGACAATCAGCCCCAGCATTTT. Protein sequence: CASSIGTVDNQPQHF.